Listed here is a single TCR beta chain. TCRdb reanalysed the 5' RACE reads using MiXCR and keeps one entry per CDR3 protein. The sample shows some 98,000 distinct CDR3 sequences, 16% of them seen only once. These data come from a study of early T cells in non-severe SARS-CoV-2 infection. Turning to the study itself: Chains from this unsorted whole-blood bulk RNA could not be paired.

The material sequenced was whole blood. The origin of this receptor is an adult who was a healthcare worker with PCR-confirmed SARS-CoV-2 infection or an uninfected control (not recorded which).

CDR3 loop: CASSQDRGINEKLFF. In DNA form, the CDR3 reads TGCGCCAGCAGCCAAGATCGGGGGATAAATGAAAAACTGTTTTTT. The V gene is TRBV4-3, the J gene TRBJ1-4, with D possibly matching TRBD1 (5 bases). The CDR3 sequence is 15 residues long. Germline CDR1 LGHNA, CDR2 YSLEER. Trimming cost V 0 bases and J 5 bases, with 10 bases left between them.